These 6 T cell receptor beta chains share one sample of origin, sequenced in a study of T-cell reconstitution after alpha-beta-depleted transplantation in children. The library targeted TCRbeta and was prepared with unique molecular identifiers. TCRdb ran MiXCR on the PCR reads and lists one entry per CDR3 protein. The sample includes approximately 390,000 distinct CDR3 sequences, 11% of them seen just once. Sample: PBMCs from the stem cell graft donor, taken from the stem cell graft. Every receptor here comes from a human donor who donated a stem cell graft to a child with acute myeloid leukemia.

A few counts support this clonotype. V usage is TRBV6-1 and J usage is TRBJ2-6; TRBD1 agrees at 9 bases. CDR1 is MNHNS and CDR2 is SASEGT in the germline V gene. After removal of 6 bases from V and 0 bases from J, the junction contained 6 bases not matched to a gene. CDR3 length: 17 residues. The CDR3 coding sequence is TGTGCCAGCAGGGGACAGGGATTCCTCTCTGGGGCCAACGTCCTGACTTTC. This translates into CASRGQGFLSGANVLTF.

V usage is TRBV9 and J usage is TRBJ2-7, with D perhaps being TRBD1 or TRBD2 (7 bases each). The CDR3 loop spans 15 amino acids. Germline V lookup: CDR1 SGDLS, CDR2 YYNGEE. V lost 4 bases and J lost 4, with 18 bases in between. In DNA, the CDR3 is TGTGCCAGCAGCCCCCGACGACAGGGAGGGTACGAGCAGTACTTC. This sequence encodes CASSPRRQGGYEQYF.

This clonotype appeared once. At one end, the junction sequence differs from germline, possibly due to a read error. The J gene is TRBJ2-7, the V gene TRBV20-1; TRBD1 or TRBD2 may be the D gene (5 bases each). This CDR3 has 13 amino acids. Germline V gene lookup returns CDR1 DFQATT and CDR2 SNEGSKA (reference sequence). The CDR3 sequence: CSASPGTHYERYF. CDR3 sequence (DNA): TGCAGTGCTAGTCCCGGGACCCACTACGAGCGGTACTTC.

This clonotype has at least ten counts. The CDR3 DNA reads as TGTGCCAGCGGCCTAAATACAGGGGGCACTGAAGCTTTCTTT. The encoded protein is CASGLNTGGTEAFF. This chain connects TRBV2 to TRBJ1-1, with 8 bases lining up with TRBD1. V lost 8 bases, J lost 4 bases, and 9 bases stayed unmatched. The CDR3 totals 14 residues. Germline V gene data show CDR1 as SNHLY and CDR2 as FYNNEI.

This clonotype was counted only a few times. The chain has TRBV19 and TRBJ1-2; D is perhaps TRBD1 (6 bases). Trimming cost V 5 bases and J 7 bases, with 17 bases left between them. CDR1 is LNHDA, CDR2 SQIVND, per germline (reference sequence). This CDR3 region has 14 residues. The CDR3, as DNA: TGTGCCAGTAGTCGGGTCCACAGGGAAGGTGGCTACACCTTC. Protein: CASSRVHREGGYTF.

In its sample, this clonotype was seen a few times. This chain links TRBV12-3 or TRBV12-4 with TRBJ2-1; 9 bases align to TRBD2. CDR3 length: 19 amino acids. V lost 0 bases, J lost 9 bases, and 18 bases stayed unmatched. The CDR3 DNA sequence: TGTGCCAGCAGTTTAGCGCTGGGGTTAGCGGGAGTTCCCCCCCCTGAGCAGTTCTTC. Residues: CASSLALGLAGVPPPEQFF.